The 25 T cell receptor beta chains presented below share a single source sample, sequenced in a study of T cell repertoires in cytomegalovirus infection. TCRdb reprocessed the reads via MiXCR and lists one record per CDR3 protein. The sample has about 360,000 distinct CDR3 sequences, around 18% seen once. What was sequenced was PBMCs. All receptors come from a human donor in good health (CMV status not recorded). Some clones in this sample may be carry-over from other donors' samples.

The chain combines TRBV14 with TRBJ1-3; D uncertain. Trimming took off 3 bases at V and 7 bases at J, with 7 bases between the two ends. The length of the CDR3 is 12 residues. Looked up from germline, CDR1 is SGHDN and CDR2 is FVKESK. This chain's CDR3 is CASSHFSNTIYF. CDR3 in DNA: TGTGCCAGCAGCCATTTCAGCAACACCATATATTTT.

This clonotype was picked up many times. This chain uses TRBV6-2 or TRBV6-3 with TRBJ2-3; a possible D gene is TRBD2 (6 bases). The ends were cut back, 4 bases at V and 6 bases at J, with 14 bases in the middle. Looked up from germline, CDR1 is MNHEY and CDR2 is SVGEGT. The CDR3 has 14 amino acids. The CDR3 sequence is CASSFGLSPDTQYF. The CDR3 DNA is TGTGCCAGCAGTTTCGGACTATCGCCGGATACGCAGTATTTT.

This clonotype was found many times. The V call is TRBV12-3 or TRBV12-4, the J call TRBJ1-2; maybe TRBD1 (6 bases). The CDR3 is made up of 15 amino acids. Between the trimmed V and J ends, which lost 5 bases and 4 bases, there was a span of 17 bases. In DNA form, the CDR3 reads TGTGCCAGCAGTCCGAGGACAGAACCACTCTATGGCTACACCTTC. Translated: CASSPRTEPLYGYTF.

This chain uses TRBV7-2 with TRBJ2-1, with TRBD2 matching over 14 bases. The junction had 5 bases not matched to a gene; V was cut back by 3 bases and J by 10 bases. The germline V gene has CDR1 SGHTA and CDR2 FQGNSA. CDR3 length equals 15 residues. CDR3 sequence: CASSFGLAGGREQFF. The DNA of the CDR3 is TGTGCCAGCAGCTTCGGACTAGCGGGGGGAAGGGAGCAGTTCTTC.

This clonotype was seen ten or more times. V and J are TRBV7-2 and TRBJ2-3, with TRBD2 matching over 8 bases. The CDR3 sequence is 14 residues long. Per the germline V gene, CDR1 is SGHTA and CDR2 is FQGNSA. J lost 0 bases, V lost 11 bases, and 7 bases had no gene match. The CDR3 sequence is CAVGRGVSTDTQYF. DNA for the CDR3: TGTGCCGTCGGGCGGGGGGTTAGCACAGATACGCAGTATTTT.

The chain employs TRBV7-9 and TRBJ2-1; 9 bases line up with TRBD2. Germline CDR1 reads SEHNR; CDR2 reads FQNEAQ (reference sequence). V shed 7 bases and J 0 bases; nucleotides not matched to a gene: 22. The CDR3 extends over 21 amino acids. CDR3 nucleotides: TGTGCCAGCACCACACGATGGGCGGGGGGGCGAATCGGGAGCTCCTACAATGAGCAGTTCTTC. Its translation is CASTTRWAGGRIGSSYNEQFF.

This clonotype was recorded at least ten times. The rearrangement uses TRBV6-5 and TRBJ1-4, with no clear D. Germline V CDR1 and CDR2: MNHEY, SVGAGI. Trimming cost V 0 bases and J 8 bases, with 10 bases left between them. This CDR3 comprises 14 residues. This CDR3 reads CASSYSTVAEKLFF. CDR3 in DNA: TGTGCCAGCAGTTACTCGACGGTGGCGGAAAAACTGTTTTTT.

This clonotype showed up many times. The chain couples TRBV7-2 to TRBJ2-7, with 9 bases that match TRBD1. Trimming at V came to 5 bases and at J to 1 base, leaving 6 bases not matched to a gene. The CDR3 runs to 15 residues. Germline CDR1 reads SGHTA; CDR2 reads FQGNSA. CDR3 loop: CASSTTGGQSYEQYF. In DNA form, the CDR3 reads TGTGCCAGCAGCACTACAGGGGGCCAGTCCTACGAGCAGTACTTC.

This clonotype has a count of ten or more. The V gene is TRBV7-2, the J gene TRBJ2-3; unclear D gene. This CDR3 is built from 14 residues. V lost 4 bases, J lost 4 bases, and 12 bases lay in between. The germline V gene has CDR1 SGHTA and CDR2 FQGNSA. The CDR3 here is CASSSGRMADTQYF. CDR3 sequence (DNA): TGTGCCAGCAGCTCGGGCAGGATGGCAGATACGCAGTATTTT.

Many counts were recorded for this clonotype. The V gene is TRBV12-3 or TRBV12-4, the J gene TRBJ1-1; D is possibly TRBD1 (5 bases). Trimming left V 5 bases short and J 2 bases short, with 12 bases between. The CDR3 is 14 residues long. CDR3 nucleotide sequence: TGTGCCAGCAGTCCCCTTCGGGGCAACACTGAAGCTTTCTTT. Protein product: CASSPLRGNTEAFF.

This clonotype was detected a few times. The V call is TRBV7-9, the J call TRBJ2-1; possibly TRBD2 for D (5 bases). The CDR3 has 13 amino acids. Germline V gene sequence: CDR1 SEHNR, CDR2 FQNEAQ (reference sequence). Trimming removed 3 bases from V and 3 bases from J, with 6 bases in between. The CDR3 nucleotides read TGTGCCAGCAGCTTTCGGGACTACAATGAGCAGTTCTTC. Protein sequence: CASSFRDYNEQFF.

This clonotype was counted many times. V gene TRBV7-6 combines with J gene TRBJ2-1, with TRBD2 matching over 7 bases. Germline CDR1 is SGHVS and CDR2 is FNYEAQ. V dropped 5 bases and J dropped 5; count of bases not matched to a gene: 9. This CDR3 contains 15 residues. CDR3 coding DNA: TGTGCCAGCAGCCCTTACCAGCGGGGTGACAATGAGCAGTTCTTC. Protein sequence: CASSPYQRGDNEQFF. The full variable domain, in which reference TRBV7-6 and TRBJ2-1 provide the parts outside the CDR3, is GAGVSQSPRYKVTKRGQDVALRCDPISGHVSLYWYRQALGQGPEFLTYFNYEAQQDKSGLPNDRFSAERPEGSISTLTIQRTEQRDSAMYRCASSPYQRGDNEQFFGPGTRLTVL.

A few counts support this clonotype. V usage is TRBV4-1 and J usage is TRBJ1-5; 9 bases match TRBD1. The J segment lost 6 bases and the V segment lost 1 base, leaving 4 bases of the junction unmatched. The CDR3 is made up of 15 amino acids. Looked up from germline, CDR1 is MGHRA and CDR2 is YSYEKL. CDR3 protein: CASSQGDREVQPQHF. CDR3 nucleotide sequence: TGCGCCAGCAGCCAAGGGGACAGGGAGGTTCAGCCCCAGCATTTT.

The rearrangement uses TRBV4-1 and TRBJ2-7, with D unclear. The germline gives CDR1 MGHRA, CDR2 YSYEKL. Trimming took 4 bases from V and 5 from J, leaving 18 bases between them. CDR3 length: 15 amino acids. The CDR3 sequence: CASSPTVLGPHEQYF. The CDR3 DNA follows: TGCGCCAGCAGCCCCACTGTGCTCGGGCCGCACGAGCAGTACTTC.

This clonotype was recorded a few times. The gene calls are TRBV20-1 and TRBJ2-3; TRBD2 matches 11 bases. The CDR3 has 15 amino acids. CDR1 and CDR2 (germline): DFQATT, SNEGSKA (reference sequence). With V trimmed by 5 bases and J by 5 bases, 9 bases remained unmatched. The CDR3 DNA is TGCAGTGCTCCCAATAGCGGGGGGGCCGAAGATACGCAGTATTTT. Protein sequence: CSAPNSGGAEDTQYF.

This clonotype was found many times. The chain is built from TRBV7-2 and TRBJ2-5; 7 nucleotides line up with TRBD2. The CDR3 sequence is 16 residues long. Germline V gene data show CDR1 as SGHTA and CDR2 as FQGNSA. J gave up 2 bases and V 2 bases, and 8 bases lay outside the gene matches. The CDR3 spells CASSLLGLAVQETQYF. The DNA for the CDR3 is TGTGCCAGCAGCTTATTGGGGCTAGCGGTACAAGAGACCCAGTACTTC.

The chain couples TRBV7-2 to TRBJ2-7; the D gene is possibly TRBD1 (6 bases). Germline lookup yields CDR1 SGHTA and CDR2 FQGNSA. The CDR3 has 14 amino acids. With 4 bases removed from V and 0 bases from J, the gap between germline ends came to 10 bases. The CDR3 loop reads CASSSTGLSYEQYF. CDR3 nucleotides: TGTGCCAGCAGCTCGACAGGCCTCTCCTACGAGCAGTACTTC.

The table lists this clonotype with many counts. V gene TRBV7-9 combines with J gene TRBJ2-5, with TRBD2 matching over 9 bases. CDR3 size: 14 residues. V lost 3 bases and J lost 4; bases outside the gene matches: 3. In germline, CDR1 is SEHNR, CDR2 FQNEAQ (reference sequence). CDR3 bases: TGTGCCAGCAGCTTTTCACTAGCGGGAGAGACCCAGTACTTC. This sequence encodes CASSFSLAGETQYF.

This clonotype was observed a handful of times. The chain employs TRBV5-4 and TRBJ2-5, with D perhaps assigned TRBD1 or TRBD2 (5 bases each). Germline V gives CDR1 SGHNT, CDR2 YYREEE (reference sequence). Trimming pared 0 bases from V and 5 bases from J, leaving 17 bases between. The CDR3 runs 16 residues. The CDR3 DNA follows: TGTGCCAGCAGCTTGGATGCGTGGGGGAATCGGGAGACCCAGTACTTC. Its translation is CASSLDAWGNRETQYF. Combining the CDR3 with reference TRBV5-4 and TRBJ2-5 gives the whole variable domain ETGVTQSPTHLIKTRGQQVTLRCSSQSGHNTVSWYQQALGQGPQFIFQYYREEENGRGNFPPRFSGLQFPNYSSELNVNALELDDSALYLCASSLDAWGNRETQYFGPGTRLLVL.

The genes are TRBV5-6 and TRBJ2-1; 7 bases line up with TRBD1. V gave up 3 bases and J gave up 8 bases; unmatched junction bases: 5. The CDR3 loop spans 13 amino acids. Per germline, CDR1 SGHDT and CDR2 YYEEEE. In DNA form, the CDR3 reads TGTGCCAGCAGCTACAGGGGATTAGATGAGCAGTTCTTC. Amino acid sequence: CASSYRGLDEQFF.

The J gene is TRBJ2-1, the V gene TRBV29-1; 7 bases are a match to TRBD2. Germline loops: CDR1 SQVTM, CDR2 ANQGSEA. The CDR3 has 19 amino acids. V was pared by 4 bases and J by 0 bases, with 18 bases of the junction left unmatched. The CDR3 sequence: CSVVLAEINWGDSYNEQFF. The CDR3, as DNA: TGCAGCGTTGTTCTAGCGGAGATTAATTGGGGCGACTCCTACAATGAGCAGTTCTTC.

The chain couples TRBV7-9 to TRBJ2-5; no definite D call. The CDR3 spans 14 residues. V was pared by 5 bases and J by 1 base, with 11 bases between. CDR1 is SEHNR and CDR2 is FQNEAQ in the germline V gene (reference sequence). In DNA form, the CDR3 reads TGTGCCAGCAGCCAAACGAGGAGCCAAGAGACCCAGTACTTC. Translation: CASSQTRSQETQYF. Filled out from reference TRBV7-9 and TRBJ2-5, the complete variable domain reads DTGVSQNPRHKITKRGQNVTFRCDPISEHNRLYWYRQTLGQGPEFLTYFQNEAQLEKSRLLSDRFSAERPKGSFSTLEIQRTEQGDSAMYLCASSQTRSQETQYFGPGTRLLVL.

This clonotype turned up a few times. The rearrangement joins TRBV11-3 to TRBJ2-2; D is uncertain. The CDR3 runs 13 residues. CDR1 and CDR2 from the germline V gene are SGHNT and YENEEA. Trimming removed 6 bases at V and 4 bases at J, with 9 bases between. The chain's CDR3 is CASSQVGTGELFF. The CDR3 DNA is TGTGCCAGCAGTCAAGTTGGCACCGGGGAGCTGTTTTTT.

The rearrangement links TRBV27 to TRBJ2-1; TRBD2 matches at 12 bases. Germline lookup yields CDR1 MNHEY and CDR2 SMNVEV (reference sequence). V was clipped by 7 bases and J by 4 bases; unmatched bases: 5. This CDR3 has 15 amino acids. CDR3 nucleotide sequence: TGTGCCAGCACCCGAGGGACTAGCGGGTACAATGAGCAGTTCTTC. This translates into CASTRGTSGYNEQFF.

There are many counts of this clonotype. This chain joins TRBV6-2 or TRBV6-3 and TRBJ2-1; D remains ambiguous. CDR3 length: 12 amino acids. V lost 4 bases, J lost 4 bases, and 5 bases lay in between. Germline V gene lookup returns CDR1 MNHEY and CDR2 SVGEGT. This chain's CDR3 is CASSSRYNEQFF. CDR3 sequence (DNA): TGTGCCAGCAGTTCCAGATACAATGAGCAGTTCTTC.